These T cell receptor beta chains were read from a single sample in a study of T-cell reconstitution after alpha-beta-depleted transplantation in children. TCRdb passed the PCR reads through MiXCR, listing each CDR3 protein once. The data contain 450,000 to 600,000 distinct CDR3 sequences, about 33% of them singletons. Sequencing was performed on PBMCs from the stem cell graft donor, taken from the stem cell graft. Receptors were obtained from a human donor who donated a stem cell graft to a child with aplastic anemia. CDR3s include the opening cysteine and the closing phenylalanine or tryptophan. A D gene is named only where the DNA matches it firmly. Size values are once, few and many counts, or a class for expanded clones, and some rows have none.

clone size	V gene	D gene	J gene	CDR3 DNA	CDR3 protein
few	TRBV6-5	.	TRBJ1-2	TGTGCCAGCAGTTACACGTCAGCTAACTATGGCTACACCTTC	CASSYTSANYGYTF
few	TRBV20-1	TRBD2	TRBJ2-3	TGCAGTGCTAGCGGGAGGGCCACAGATACGCAGTATTTT	CSASGRATDTQYF
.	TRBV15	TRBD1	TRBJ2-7	TGTGCCACCAGCAGTCTCGGACAGGGGGTGTTCTACGAGCAGTACTTC	CATSSLGQGVFYEQYF
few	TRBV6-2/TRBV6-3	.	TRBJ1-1	TGTGCCAGCAGTTACCGGCAGATGAACACTGAAGCTTTCTTT	CASSYRQMNTEAFF
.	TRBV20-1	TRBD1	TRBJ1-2	TGCAGTGGTTCGGACAGGGGAGCCCTCCGCTACACCTTC	CSGSDRGALRYTF
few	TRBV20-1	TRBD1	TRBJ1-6	TGCAGTGCTAGGAGACAGGGGCTTAATTCACCCCTCCACTTT	CSARRQGLNSPLHF
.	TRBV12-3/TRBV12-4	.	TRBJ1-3	TGTGCCAGCAGTTTATCGGCCGGATCCTCTGGAAACACCATATATTTT	CASSLSAGSSGNTIYF
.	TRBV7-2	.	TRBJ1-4	TGTGCCAGCAGCGCGCAGGGATCGGGTGAAAAACTGTTTTTT	CASSAQGSGEKLFF
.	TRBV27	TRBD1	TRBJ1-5	TGTGCCACCTCGACAGGGTGGGATCAGCCCCAGCATTTT	CATSTGWDQPQHF
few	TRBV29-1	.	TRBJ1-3	TGCAGCGTTGGAAACCAGGGAAACACCATATATTTT	CSVGNQGNTIYF
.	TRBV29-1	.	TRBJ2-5	TGCAGCGTTTTCCCCCTGGGGGTAGAGACCCAGTACTTC	CSVFPLGVETQYF
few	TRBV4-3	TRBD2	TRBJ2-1	TGCGCCAGCAGCCCAAGCGGGGGAGTAAACAATGAGCAGTTCTTC	CASSPSGGVNNEQFF
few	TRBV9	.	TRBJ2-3	TGTGCCAGCAGCGACACAGGGAGAGATACGCAGTATTTT	CASSDTGRDTQYF
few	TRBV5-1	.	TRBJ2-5	TGCGCCAGCAGCTCACCTGAGTGGTACCAAGAGACCCAGTACTTC	CASSSPEWYQETQYF
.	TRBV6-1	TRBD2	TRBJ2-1	TGTGCCAGCGGTAGCGGGGGGTCCTACAATGAGCAGTTCTTC	CASGSGGSYNEQFF
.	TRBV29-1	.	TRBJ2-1	TGCAGTGCCCGTCCGGGGGCCGATGAGCAGTTCTTC	CSARPGADEQFF
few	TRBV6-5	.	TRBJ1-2	TGTGCCAGCAGTTACTCGTTCGCTCATGGCTACACCTTC	CASSYSFAHGYTF
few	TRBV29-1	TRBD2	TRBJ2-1	TGCAGCGTCACAGACGGGACTAGCGGGAATAGTGAGCAGTTCTTC	CSVTDGTSGNSEQFF
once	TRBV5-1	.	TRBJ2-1	TGCGCCAGCAGCTTGGCCTTGGGACTGGGCGGCGATGAGCAGTTCTTC	CASSLALGLGGDEQFF
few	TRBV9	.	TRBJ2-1	TGTGCCAGCAGCGTAACCCTCTTTGCCAATGAGCAGTTCTTC	CASSVTLFANEQFF
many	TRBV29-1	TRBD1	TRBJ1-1	TGCAGCGTTGCGGGTCGGGACAGGGACATGAACACTGAAGCTTTCTTT	CSVAGRDRDMNTEAFF
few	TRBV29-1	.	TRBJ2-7	TGCAGCGTTGAACTAACAGATGCTCAGTACTTC	CSVELTDAQYF
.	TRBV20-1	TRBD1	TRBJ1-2	TGCAGTGCTCCCCAGGGGGGCGTGAACTATGGCTACACCTTC	CSAPQGGVNYGYTF
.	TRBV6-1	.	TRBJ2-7	TGTGCCAGCAGCAAAGACAGGAGCTCCTACGAGCAGTACTTC	CASSKDRSSYEQYF
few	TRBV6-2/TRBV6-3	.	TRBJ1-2	TGTGCCAGCAGTCAAAACAGGGAGACCTATGGCTACACCTTC	CASSQNRETYGYTF
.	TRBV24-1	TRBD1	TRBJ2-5	TGTGCCACCAGTGACCCGGGACAGGGGCATCAACAAGAGACCCAGTACTTC	CATSDPGQGHQQETQYF
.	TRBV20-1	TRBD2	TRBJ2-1	TGCAGTGCTAGACTAGCGGGAGGTAGTGAGCAGTTCTTC	CSARLAGGSEQFF
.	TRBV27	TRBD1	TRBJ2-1	TGTGCCAGCAGCCCCCAGGGGGCGAACAATGAGCAGTTCTTC	CASSPQGANNEQFF
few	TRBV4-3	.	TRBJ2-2	TGCGCCAGCAGCCAAGAGCTAGGCCCCACCGGGGAGCTGTTTTTT	CASSQELGPTGELFF
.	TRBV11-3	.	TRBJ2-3	TGTGCCAGCAGCTCCCCAGGGGGGGAATCTGATACGCAGTATTTT	CASSSPGGESDTQYF
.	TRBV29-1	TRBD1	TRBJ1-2	TGCAGCGTTGAAATCCCCCAGGGGGCTTATGGCTACACCTTC	CSVEIPQGAYGYTF
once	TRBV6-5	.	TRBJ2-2	TGTGCCAGCAGTTCCATAGGACAGCAGTCAGCGAACACCGGGGAGCTGTTTTTT	CASSSIGQQSANTGELFF
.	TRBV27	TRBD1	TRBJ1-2	TGTGCCAGCAGTTCTTTGACAGGGAACCCCACCTTC	CASSSLTGNPTF
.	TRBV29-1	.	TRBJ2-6	TGCAGCGTTGTACCCGGGACCTCTGGGGCCAACGTCCTGACTTTC	CSVVPGTSGANVLTF
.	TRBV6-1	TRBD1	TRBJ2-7	TGTGCCAGCTTAGACAGGGCGGCGTCCTACGAGCAGTACTTC	CASLDRAASYEQYF
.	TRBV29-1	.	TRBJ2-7	TGCAGCGTTGAAGATCGGAGGGGGCCGGCTTCCTACGAGCAGTACTTC	CSVEDRRGPASYEQYF
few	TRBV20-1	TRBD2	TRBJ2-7	TGCAGTGCTAGCGCGGGAGACCGTCGGGAGCAGTACTTC	CSASAGDRREQYF
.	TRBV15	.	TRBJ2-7	TGTGCCACCACGCCAGGGGGAGGATTGTCCTACGAGCAGTACTTC	CATTPGGGLSYEQYF
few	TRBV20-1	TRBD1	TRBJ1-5	TGCAGTGCTAGACCTCGGACAGGGAATCAGCCCCAGCATTTT	CSARPRTGNQPQHF
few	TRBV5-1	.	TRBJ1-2	TGCGCCAGCAGCTTGTTCGGGGCTAACTATGGCTACACCTTC	CASSLFGANYGYTF
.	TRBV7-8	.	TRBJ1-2	TGTGCCAGCAGCTTGGGGAGTACAAAATCCTATGGCTACACCTTC	CASSLGSTKSYGYTF
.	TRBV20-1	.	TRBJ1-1	TGCAGTGCTAGAGATGGGGGCAGGGGCCCAAAGGTTGAAGCTTTCTTT	CSARDGGRGPKVEAFF
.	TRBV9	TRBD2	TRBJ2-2	TGTGCCAGCAGCGTCAAGCGGGAGGGGTACACCGGGGAGCTGTTTTTT	CASSVKREGYTGELFF
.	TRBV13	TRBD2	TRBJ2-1	TGTGCCAGCAGCCCCCAGGGACTAGCGGGAGGCCCCTACAATGAGCAGTTCTTC	CASSPQGLAGGPYNEQFF
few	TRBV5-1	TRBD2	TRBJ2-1	TGCGCCAGCAGCTCCGGGACTAGCGATTCAAGTGAGCAGTTCTTC	CASSSGTSDSSEQFF
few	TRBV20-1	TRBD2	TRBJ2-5	TGCAGTGCTAGAGAGAGTAGCGGGAGCCCCAGGGAGACCCAGTACTTC	CSARESSGSPRETQYF
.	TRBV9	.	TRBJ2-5	TGTGCCAGCAGCGTAGGTTCCAAAGGGACATTGTACCAAGAGACCCAGTACTTC	CASSVGSKGTLYQETQYF
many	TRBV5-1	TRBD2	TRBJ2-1	TGCGCCAGCAGCCGGAGCGGGAGGGAGCAGTTCTTC	CASSRSGREQFF